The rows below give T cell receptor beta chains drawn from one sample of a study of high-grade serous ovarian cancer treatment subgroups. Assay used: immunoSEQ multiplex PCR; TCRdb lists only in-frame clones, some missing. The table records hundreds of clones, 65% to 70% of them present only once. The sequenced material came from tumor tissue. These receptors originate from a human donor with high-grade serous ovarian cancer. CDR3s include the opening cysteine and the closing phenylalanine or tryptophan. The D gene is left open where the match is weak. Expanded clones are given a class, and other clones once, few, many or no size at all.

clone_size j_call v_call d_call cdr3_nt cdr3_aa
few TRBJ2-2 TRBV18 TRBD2 TGTGCCAGCTCACCCCTAGCGGGAGGAAACACCGGGGAGCTGTTTTTT CASSPLAGGNTGELFF
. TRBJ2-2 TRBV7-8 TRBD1 TGTGCCAGCAGCCCACTGGCGACAGGGGTGACCGGGGAGCTGTTTTTT CASSPLATGVTGELFF
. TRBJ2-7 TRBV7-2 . TGTGCCAGCGGGAGCGGTTCCTACGAGCAGTACTTC CASGSGSYEQYF
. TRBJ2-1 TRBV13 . TGTGCCAGCAGCTTAGTTACTGAGCAGTTCTTC CASSLVTEQFF
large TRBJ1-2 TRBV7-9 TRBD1 TGTGCCAGCAGCTCTCGGGACAGGGTTCCCTATGGCTACACCTTC CASSSRDRVPYGYTF
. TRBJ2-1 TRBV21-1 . TGTGCCAGCAGCTTCCGGCAGAGGGATTACAATGAGCAGTTCTTC CASSFRQRDYNEQFF
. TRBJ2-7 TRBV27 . TGTGCCAGCAGCACCCTCCCCGGCGGGACCTCCTACGAGCAGTACTTC CASSTLPGGTSYEQYF
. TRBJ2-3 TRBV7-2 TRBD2 TGTGCCAGCAGCCCAGGCCTGGTAGCGGGGAGCACAGATACGCAGTATTTT CASSPGLVAGSTDTQYF
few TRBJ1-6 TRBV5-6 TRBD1 TGTGCCAGCAGCTTGTGGGGACAGGGGAATTCACCCCTCCACTTT CASSLWGQGNSPLHF
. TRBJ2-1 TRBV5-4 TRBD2 TGTGCCAGCAGCCCTGGACTAGCGGGATACAATGAGCAGTTCTTC CASSPGLAGYNEQFF
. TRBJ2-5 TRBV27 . TGTGCCAGCAGACCAGGCAGGCAGCAAGAGACCCAGTACTTC CASRPGRQQETQYF
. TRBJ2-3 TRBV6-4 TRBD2 TGTGCCAGCAGTGACTCCATAGCGGGAGGGGGAGATACGCAGTATTTT CASSDSIAGGGDTQYF